The T cell receptor beta chain under discussion was sequenced for a study of T cells in narcolepsy. With respect to this clone: What it binds is not known.

Findings and caveats of the study: Healthy controls reportedly lacked the autoreactive clonotypes serially found in patients' blood.

CDR1 and CDR2 (germline): SGHKS, YYEKEE (reference sequence). The V end lost 5 bases, the J end lost 3 bases, and 15 bases lay between the germline ends. The CDR3 sequence is 15 residues long. Assay used: immunoSEQ multiplex PCR; TCRdb lists only in-frame clones, some missing. The sample has tens of thousands of clones; about 80% are singletons. What was sequenced was CD45RA- memory CD4+ T cells from PBMCs. This chain connects TRBV5-5 to TRBJ2-1; D unclear. This sequence was found in a human donor with narcolepsy. CDR3 amino acids: CASSPNDPNYNEQFF. CDR3 nucleotide sequence: TGTGCCAGCAGTCCCAATGACCCTAACTACAATGAGCAGTTCTTC.